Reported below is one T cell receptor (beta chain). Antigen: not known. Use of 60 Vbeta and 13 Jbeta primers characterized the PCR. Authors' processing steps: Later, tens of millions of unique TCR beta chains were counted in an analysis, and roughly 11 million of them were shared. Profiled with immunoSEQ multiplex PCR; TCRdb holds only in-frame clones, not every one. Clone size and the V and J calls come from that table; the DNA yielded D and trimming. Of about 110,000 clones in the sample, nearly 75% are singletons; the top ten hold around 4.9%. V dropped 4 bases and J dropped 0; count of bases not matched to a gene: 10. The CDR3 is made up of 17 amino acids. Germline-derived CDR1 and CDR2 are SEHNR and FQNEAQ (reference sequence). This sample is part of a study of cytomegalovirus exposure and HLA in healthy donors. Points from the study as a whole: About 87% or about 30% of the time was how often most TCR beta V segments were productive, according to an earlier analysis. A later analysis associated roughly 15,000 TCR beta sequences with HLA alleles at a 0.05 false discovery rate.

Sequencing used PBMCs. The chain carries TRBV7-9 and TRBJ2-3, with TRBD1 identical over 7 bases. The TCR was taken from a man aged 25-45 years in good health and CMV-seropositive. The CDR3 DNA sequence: TGTGCCAGCAGCTCCATCCGCGAGGGGGCAAGCACAGATACGCAGTATTTT. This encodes CASSSIREGASTDTQYF.